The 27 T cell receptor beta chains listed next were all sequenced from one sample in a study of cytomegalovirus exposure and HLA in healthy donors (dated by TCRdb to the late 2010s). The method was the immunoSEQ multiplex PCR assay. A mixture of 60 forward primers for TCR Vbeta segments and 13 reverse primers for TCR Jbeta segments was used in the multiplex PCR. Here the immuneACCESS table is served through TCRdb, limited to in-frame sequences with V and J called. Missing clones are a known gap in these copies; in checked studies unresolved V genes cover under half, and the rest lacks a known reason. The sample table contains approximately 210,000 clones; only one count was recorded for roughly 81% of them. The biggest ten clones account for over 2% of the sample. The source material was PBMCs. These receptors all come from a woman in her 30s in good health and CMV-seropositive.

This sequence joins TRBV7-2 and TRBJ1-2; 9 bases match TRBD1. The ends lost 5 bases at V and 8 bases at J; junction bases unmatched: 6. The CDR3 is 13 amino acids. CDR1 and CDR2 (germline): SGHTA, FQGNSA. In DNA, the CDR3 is TGTGCCAGCAGCGCGGACAGGGGTCGCGGCTACACCTTC. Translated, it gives CASSADRGRGYTF. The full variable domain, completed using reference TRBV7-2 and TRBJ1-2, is GAGVSQSPSNKVTEKGKDVELRCDPISGHTALYWYRQSLGQGLEFLIYFQGNSAPDKSGLPSDRFSAERTGGSVSTLTIQRTQQEDSAVYLCASSADRGRGYTFGSGTRLTVV.

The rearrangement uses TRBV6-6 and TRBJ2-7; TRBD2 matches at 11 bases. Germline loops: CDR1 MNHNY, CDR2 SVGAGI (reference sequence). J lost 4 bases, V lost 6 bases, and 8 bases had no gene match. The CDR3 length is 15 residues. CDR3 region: CASRAGTSGRYEQYF. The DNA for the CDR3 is TGTGCCAGCAGGGCAGGGACTAGCGGCCGGTACGAGCAGTACTTC.

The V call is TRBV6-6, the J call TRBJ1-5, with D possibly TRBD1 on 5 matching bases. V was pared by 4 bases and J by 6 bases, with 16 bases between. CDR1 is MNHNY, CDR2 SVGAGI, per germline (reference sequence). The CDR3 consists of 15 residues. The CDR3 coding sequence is TGTGCCAGCAGTTCTCACAAAGGGGAATCTCAGCCCCAGCATTTT. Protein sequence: CASSSHKGESQPQHF.

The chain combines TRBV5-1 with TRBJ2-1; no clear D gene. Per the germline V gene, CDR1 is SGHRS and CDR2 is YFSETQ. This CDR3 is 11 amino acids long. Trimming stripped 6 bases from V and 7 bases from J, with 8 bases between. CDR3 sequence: CASTRGNEQFF. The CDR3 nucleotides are TGCGCCAGCACTCGAGGAAATGAGCAGTTCTTC.

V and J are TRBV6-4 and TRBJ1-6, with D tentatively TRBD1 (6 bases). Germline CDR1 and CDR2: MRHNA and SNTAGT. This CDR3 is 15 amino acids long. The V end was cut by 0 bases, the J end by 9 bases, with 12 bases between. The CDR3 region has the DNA TGTGCCAGCAGTGACTCGGACAGTCCTTTTTCACCCCTCCACTTT. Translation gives CASSDSDSPFSPLHF.

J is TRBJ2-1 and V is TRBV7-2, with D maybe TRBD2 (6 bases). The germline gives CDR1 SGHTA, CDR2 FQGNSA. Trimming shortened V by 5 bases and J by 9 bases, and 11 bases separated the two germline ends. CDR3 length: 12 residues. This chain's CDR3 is CASSQLAGEQFF. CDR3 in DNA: TGTGCCAGCAGCCAACTAGCAGGTGAGCAGTTCTTC. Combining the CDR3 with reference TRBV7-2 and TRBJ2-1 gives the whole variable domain GAGVSQSPSNKVTEKGKDVELRCDPISGHTALYWYRQSLGQGLEFLIYFQGNSAPDKSGLPSDRFSAERTGGSVSTLTIQRTQQEDSAVYLCASSQLAGEQFFGPGTRLTVL.

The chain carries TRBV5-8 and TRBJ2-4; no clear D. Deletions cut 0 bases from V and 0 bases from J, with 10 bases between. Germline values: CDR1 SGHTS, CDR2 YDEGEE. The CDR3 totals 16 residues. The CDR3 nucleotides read TGTGCCAGCAGCTTGGCCAGGCAAATAGCCAAAAACATTCAGTACTTC. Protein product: CASSLARQIAKNIQYF.

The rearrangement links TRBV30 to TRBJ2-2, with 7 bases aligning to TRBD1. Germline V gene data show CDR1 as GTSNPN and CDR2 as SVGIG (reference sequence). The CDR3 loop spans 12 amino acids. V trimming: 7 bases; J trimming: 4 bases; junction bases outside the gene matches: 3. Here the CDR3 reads CASGQFTGELFF. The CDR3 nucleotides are TGTGCCTCGGGACAGTTCACCGGGGAGCTGTTTTTT.

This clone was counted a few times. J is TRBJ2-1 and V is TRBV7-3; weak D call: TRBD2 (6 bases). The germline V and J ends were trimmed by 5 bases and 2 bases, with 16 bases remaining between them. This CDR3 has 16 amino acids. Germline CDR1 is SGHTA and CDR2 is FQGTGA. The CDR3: CASSPTGDGPYNEQFF. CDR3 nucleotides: TGTGCCAGCAGCCCCACGGGGGACGGACCCTACAATGAGCAGTTCTTC.

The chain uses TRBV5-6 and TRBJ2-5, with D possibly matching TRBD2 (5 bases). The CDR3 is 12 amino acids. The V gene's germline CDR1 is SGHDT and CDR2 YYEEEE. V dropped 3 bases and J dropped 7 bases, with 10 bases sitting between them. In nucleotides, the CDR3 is TGTGCCAGCAGCTCGGGGTTAAGGACCCAGTACTTC. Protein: CASSSGLRTQYF.

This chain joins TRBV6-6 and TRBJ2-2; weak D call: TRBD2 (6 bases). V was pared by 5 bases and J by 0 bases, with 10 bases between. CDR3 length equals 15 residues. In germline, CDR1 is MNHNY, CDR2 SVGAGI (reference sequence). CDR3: CASSQWTTNTGELFF. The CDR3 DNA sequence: TGTGCCAGCAGTCAGTGGACTACGAACACCGGGGAGCTGTTTTTT.

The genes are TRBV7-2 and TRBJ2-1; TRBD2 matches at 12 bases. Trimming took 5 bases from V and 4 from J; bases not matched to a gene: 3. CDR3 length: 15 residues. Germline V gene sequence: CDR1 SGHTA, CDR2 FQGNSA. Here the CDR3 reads CASSRTSGAYNEQFF. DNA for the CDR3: TGTGCCAGCAGCCGGACTAGCGGGGCGTACAATGAGCAGTTCTTC.

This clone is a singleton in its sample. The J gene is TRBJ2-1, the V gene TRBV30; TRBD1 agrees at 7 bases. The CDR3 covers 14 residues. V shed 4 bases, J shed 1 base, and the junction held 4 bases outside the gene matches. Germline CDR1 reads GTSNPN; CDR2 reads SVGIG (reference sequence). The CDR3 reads CAWKVGQSYNEQFF. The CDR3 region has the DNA TGTGCCTGGAAGGTGGGACAGTCCTACAATGAGCAGTTCTTC.

The CDR3, as DNA: TGTGCCAGCAGCGCCCTGAGGGGCGGGGCTAGCGGGAGGCCTAGCTCCTACAATGAGCAGTTCTTC. Its protein product is CASSALRGGASGRPSSYNEQFF. The V gene is TRBV9, the J gene TRBJ2-1; 11 nucleotides line up with TRBD2. The germline V gene has CDR1 SGDLS and CDR2 YYNGEE. The CDR3 runs 22 residues. V lost 3 bases to trimming and J lost 0 bases; unmatched junction nucleotides: 20.

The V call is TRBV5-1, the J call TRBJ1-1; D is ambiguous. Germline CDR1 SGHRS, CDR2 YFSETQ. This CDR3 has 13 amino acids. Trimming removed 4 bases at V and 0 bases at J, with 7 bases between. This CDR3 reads CASSPVMNTEAFF. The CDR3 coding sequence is TGCGCCAGCAGCCCGGTGATGAACACTGAAGCTTTCTTT.

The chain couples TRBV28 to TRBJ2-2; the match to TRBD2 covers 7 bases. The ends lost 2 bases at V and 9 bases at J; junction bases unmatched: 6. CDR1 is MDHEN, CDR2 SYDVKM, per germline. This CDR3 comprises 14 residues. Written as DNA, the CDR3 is TGTGCCAGCAGTTTACGGGAGGCCGTCCGGGAGCTGTTTTTT. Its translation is CASSLREAVRELFF.

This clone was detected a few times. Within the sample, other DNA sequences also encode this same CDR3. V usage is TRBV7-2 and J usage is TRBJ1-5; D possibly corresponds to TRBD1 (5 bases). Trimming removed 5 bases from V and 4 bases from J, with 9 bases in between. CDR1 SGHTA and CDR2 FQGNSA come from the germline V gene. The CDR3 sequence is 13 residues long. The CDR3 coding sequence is TGTGCCAGCAGCCTACAGGTTAATCAGCCCCAGCATTTT. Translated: CASSLQVNQPQHF.

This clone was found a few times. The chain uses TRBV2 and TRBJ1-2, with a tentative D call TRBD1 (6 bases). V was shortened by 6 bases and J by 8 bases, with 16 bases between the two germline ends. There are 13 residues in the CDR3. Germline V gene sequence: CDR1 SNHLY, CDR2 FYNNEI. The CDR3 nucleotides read TGTGCCAGCAGCGAACAGGGTATGAGGGGCTACACCTTC. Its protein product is CASSEQGMRGYTF.

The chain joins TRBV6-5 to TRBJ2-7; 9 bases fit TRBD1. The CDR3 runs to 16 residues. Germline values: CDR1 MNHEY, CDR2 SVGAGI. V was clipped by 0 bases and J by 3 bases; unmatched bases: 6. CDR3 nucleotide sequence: TGTGCCAGCAGTTACTCACTGGGGACAGGGTACTACGAGCAGTACTTC. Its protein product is CASSYSLGTGYYEQYF.

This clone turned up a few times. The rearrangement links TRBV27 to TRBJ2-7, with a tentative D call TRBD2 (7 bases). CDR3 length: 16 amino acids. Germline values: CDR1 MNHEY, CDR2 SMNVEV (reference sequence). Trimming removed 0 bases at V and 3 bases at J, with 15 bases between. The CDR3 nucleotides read TGTGCCAGCAGTTTATCCCTCCGGGGGGCCTTCTACGAGCAGTACTTC. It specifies CASSLSLRGAFYEQYF.

The DNA of the CDR3 is TGTGCCAGCAGCTTGGTCGGGGACAGGCAAGAGACCCAGTACTTC. It specifies CASSLVGDRQETQYF. The chain recombines TRBV5-4 with TRBJ2-5, with 8 bases lining up with TRBD1. CDR3 length: 15 residues. Germline CDR1 is SGHNT and CDR2 is YYREEE (reference sequence). J lost 2 bases, V lost 0 bases, and 3 bases had no gene match.

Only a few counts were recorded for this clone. CDR3 protein: CASSTVGGGYTF. The CDR3 bases are TGTGCCAGCAGTACCGTGGGGGGTGGCTACACCTTC. The V gene is TRBV27, the J gene TRBJ1-2; a possible D gene is TRBD1 (5 bases). The ends were cut back, 5 bases at V and 7 bases at J, with 11 bases in the middle. The CDR3 totals 12 residues. The germline gives CDR1 MNHEY, CDR2 SMNVEV (reference sequence).

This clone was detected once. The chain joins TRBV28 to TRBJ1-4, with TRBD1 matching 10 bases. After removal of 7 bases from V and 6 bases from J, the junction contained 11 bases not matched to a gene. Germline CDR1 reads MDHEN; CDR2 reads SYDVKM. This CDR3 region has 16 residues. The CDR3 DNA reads TGTGCCAGCACCTGGGACAGGGGCGGTGAATATGAAAAACTGTTTTTT. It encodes CASTWDRGGEYEKLFF.

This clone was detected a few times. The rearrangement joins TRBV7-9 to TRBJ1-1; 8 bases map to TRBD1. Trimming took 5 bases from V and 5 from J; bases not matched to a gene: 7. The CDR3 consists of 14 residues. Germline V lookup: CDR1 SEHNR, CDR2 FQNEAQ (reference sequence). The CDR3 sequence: CASSPQGGVTEAFF. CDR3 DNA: TGTGCCAGCAGCCCACAGGGGGGAGTTACTGAAGCTTTCTTT.

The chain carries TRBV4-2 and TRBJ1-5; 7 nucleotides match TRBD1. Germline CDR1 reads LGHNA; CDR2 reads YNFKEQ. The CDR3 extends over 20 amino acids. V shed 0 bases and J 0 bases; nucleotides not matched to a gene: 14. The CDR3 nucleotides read TGTGCCAGCAGCCAAGATGGTGACAGGGAGCTCTCCCATAGCAATCAGCCCCAGCATTTT. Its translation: CASSQDGDRELSHSNQPQHF.

DNA of the CDR3: TGTGCCAGCATCGAACAGGGGGCGAGCGGGGAGCTGTTTTTT. As protein: CASIEQGASGELFF. The V and J genes are TRBV2 and TRBJ2-2, with 9 bases identical to TRBD1. Germline CDR1 reads SNHLY; CDR2 reads FYNNEI. This CDR3 is built from 14 residues. Trimming at V came to 7 bases and at J to 7 bases, leaving 7 bases not matched to a gene.

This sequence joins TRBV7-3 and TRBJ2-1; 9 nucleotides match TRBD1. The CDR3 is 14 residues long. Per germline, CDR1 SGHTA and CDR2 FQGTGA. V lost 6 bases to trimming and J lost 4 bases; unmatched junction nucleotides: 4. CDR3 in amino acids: CASSRQGEYNEQFF. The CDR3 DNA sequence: TGTGCCAGCAGTCGACAGGGGGAATACAATGAGCAGTTCTTC.